Presented here are 30 T cell receptor beta chains from one specimen sequenced in a study of blood T cell repertoires in COVID-19. Profiling relied on immunoSEQ multiplex PCR, and the TCRdb table lists in-frame clones only, not all of them. Of 110,000 or so clones listed, about 90% are singletons. The sequencing input was peripheral blood. The receptors stem from a human donor in a cohort sampled during active COVID-19.

The V and J genes are TRBV5-6 and TRBJ2-1; 7 nucleotides align to TRBD1. With V trimmed by 0 bases and J by 1 base, 7 bases remained unmatched. The CDR3 contains 17 residues. The germline V gene has CDR1 SGHDT and CDR2 YYEEEE. The CDR3 nucleotides are TGTGCCAGCAGCTTGGCCTGGGCAGGGGGTTCCTACAATGAGCAGTTCTTC. Its translation is CASSLAWAGGSYNEQFF. The entire variable domain, with the rest obtained from reference TRBV5-6 and TRBJ2-1, is as follows: DAGVTQSPTHLIKTRGQQVTLRCSPKSGHDTVSWYQQALGQGPQFIFQYYEEEERQRGNFPDRFSGHQFPNYSSELNVNALLLGDSALYLCASSLAWAGGSYNEQFFGPGTRLTVL.

This chain uses TRBV4-1 with TRBJ1-5; 10 bases match TRBD1. CDR3 length: 14 amino acids. CDR1 and CDR2 from the germline V gene are MGHRA and YSYEKL. J lost 5 bases, V lost 3 bases, and 1 base had no gene match. The CDR3 sequence: CASSQTGGHQPQHF. As DNA, the CDR3 is TGCGCCAGCAGCCAGACAGGGGGCCATCAGCCCCAGCATTTT.

V usage is TRBV9 and J usage is TRBJ1-1; D possibly corresponds to TRBD1 (6 bases). The CDR3 extends over 16 amino acids. Germline V lookup: CDR1 SGDLS, CDR2 YYNGEE. V lost 2 bases and J 0 bases, leaving 14 bases between the germline ends. As DNA, the CDR3 is TGTGCCAGCAGCGTCGGGGACAAGACGGTGAACACTGAAGCTTTCTTT. The encoded protein is CASSVGDKTVNTEAFF.

The table lists this clone with a count of one. The chain carries TRBV10-1 and TRBJ2-2; tentative D call: TRBD1 (5 bases). V lost 2 bases and J lost 3, with 7 bases in between. CDR3 length equals 14 residues. Germline loops: CDR1 WNHNN, CDR2 SYGVQD (reference sequence). The CDR3 reads CASSEQGYTGELFF. The CDR3 region has the DNA TGCGCCAGCAGTGAGCAGGGATACACCGGGGAGCTGTTTTTT.

This sequence joins TRBV24-1 and TRBJ1-1; 8 nucleotides match TRBD1. Trimming took 12 bases from V and 1 from J; bases not matched to a gene: 12. Germline assignment: CDR1 KGHDR and CDR2 SFDVKD. The CDR3 is made up of 15 amino acids. CDR3 loop: CAAPSQGARNTEAFF. The DNA of the CDR3 is TGTGCCGCCCCCTCCCAGGGGGCAAGGAACACTGAAGCTTTCTTT.

The rearrangement links TRBV5-1 to TRBJ1-6; D perhaps matches TRBD1 (6 bases). The CDR3 sequence is 13 residues long. The V end lost 2 bases, the J end lost 7 bases, and 7 bases lay between the germline ends. The germline V gene encodes CDR1 SGHRS and CDR2 YFSETQ. CDR3 coding DNA: TGCGCCAGCAGCTTCGGGACAAATTCACCCCTCCACTTT. This encodes CASSFGTNSPLHF.

J is TRBJ1-1 and V is TRBV27, with D perhaps TRBD1 (5 bases). V lost 3 bases, J lost 5 bases, and 13 bases lay in between. The CDR3 is made up of 14 amino acids. The germline CDR1 and CDR2 sequences are MNHEY and SMNVEV (reference sequence). The CDR3: CASSLGGVMTEAFF. The DNA of the CDR3 is TGTGCCAGCAGTTTGGGGGGGGTTATGACTGAAGCTTTCTTT.

This clone came up a few times. The genes are TRBV7-9 and TRBJ1-3; maybe TRBD1 (6 bases). Germline V gene sequence: CDR1 SEHNR, CDR2 FQNEAQ (reference sequence). V lost 0 bases to trimming and J lost 0 bases, with 18 bases between them. CDR3 length: 19 amino acids. As DNA, the CDR3 is TGTGCCAGCAGCTTAGCGAATGTGCACGGACAGCTCTCTGGAAACACCATATATTTT. Protein product: CASSLANVHGQLSGNTIYF.

The V gene is TRBV5-1, the J gene TRBJ1-6, with D possibly matching TRBD1 (5 bases). Trimming removed 4 bases from V and 7 bases from J, with 24 bases in between. The CDR3 is 18 amino acids. Germline CDR1 and CDR2: SGHRS and YFSETQ. The CDR3 protein is CASSGGDFPAGKNSPLHF. Written as DNA, the CDR3 is TGCGCCAGCAGCGGCGGGGACTTTCCAGCGGGGAAAAATTCACCCCTCCACTTT.

The CDR3 DNA follows: TGCAGTGCCCCGGGAGAGTACTTC. This gives the protein CSAPGEYF. The rearrangement joins TRBV20-1 to TRBJ2-5; D is possibly TRBD2 (6 bases). Germline V gene data show CDR1 as DFQATT and CDR2 as SNEGSKA (reference sequence). The CDR3 is made up of 8 amino acids. Trimming shortened V by 6 bases and J by 12 bases, and 8 bases separated the two germline ends.

This clone has a single count. The chain links TRBV20-1 to TRBJ2-5; 7 bases match TRBD2. V was clipped by 3 bases and J by 1 base; unmatched bases: 20. This CDR3 comprises 19 residues. CDR1 is DFQATT and CDR2 is SNEGSKA in the germline V gene (reference sequence). The CDR3 coding sequence is TGCAGTGCTAGTCCTCCGGTGGGGGGGAGTAAAGTTCTCCAAGAGACCCAGTACTTC. Its protein is CSASPPVGGSKVLQETQYF.

This chain uses TRBV19 with TRBJ1-1; possible D gene TRBD1, 6 bases. V was shortened by 5 bases and J by 1 base, with 11 bases between the two germline ends. Germline-derived CDR1 and CDR2 are LNHDA and SQIVND (reference sequence). This CDR3 contains 14 residues. This CDR3 is CASSYRAENTEAFF. The CDR3 DNA reads TGTGCCAGTAGTTACAGGGCAGAGAACACTGAAGCTTTCTTT.

The rearrangement joins TRBV14 to TRBJ2-1; tentatively, D is TRBD2 (5 bases). V shed 1 base and J shed 1 base, with 20 bases lying between them. CDR3 length equals 19 residues. The germline gives CDR1 SGHDN, CDR2 FVKESK. The CDR3 nucleotides read TGTGCCAGCAGCCAAGGCGACCCCATGGACTCCCGGTCCTACAATGAGCAGTTCTTC. Protein sequence: CASSQGDPMDSRSYNEQFF. Drawing the rest from reference TRBV14 and TRBJ2-1, the complete variable domain is EAGVTQFPSHSVIEKGQTVTLRCDPISGHDNLYWYRRVMGKEIKFLLHFVKESKQDESGMPNNRFLAERTGGTYSTLKVQPAELEDSGVYFCASSQGDPMDSRSYNEQFFGPGTRLTVL.

The genes are TRBV6-5 and TRBJ1-5, with 9 bases that match TRBD1. Unmatched junction bases numbered 6, after V lost 6 bases and J lost 3 bases. The germline V gene encodes CDR1 MNHEY and CDR2 SVGAGI. The CDR3 length is 15 residues. The CDR3 coding sequence is TGTGCCAGCAGGACTGGGACAGGGAACAATCAGCCCCAGCATTTT. Its protein is CASRTGTGNNQPQHF.

The chain links TRBV30 to TRBJ1-1; possible D gene TRBD1, 6 bases. The V and J ends lost 2 bases and 5 bases respectively, with 15 bases between them. The length of the CDR3 is 14 residues. Germline-derived CDR1 and CDR2 are GTSNPN and SVGIG (reference sequence). CDR3 sequence (DNA): TGTGCCTGGAGTAGCGGCAGGGGAGAAACTGAAGCTTTCTTT. Translated, it gives CAWSSGRGETEAFF.

V usage is TRBV12-3 or TRBV12-4 and J usage is TRBJ2-5, with a tentative D call TRBD2 (6 bases). The CDR3 consists of 12 residues. Trimming shortened V by 6 bases and J by 7 bases, and 12 bases separated the two germline ends. CDR3 coding DNA: TGTGCCAGCAGCCTAGCGATGGGGACCCAGTACTTC. Residues: CASSLAMGTQYF.

The chain carries TRBV28 and TRBJ2-7; D is possibly TRBD2 (6 bases). The germline V and J ends were trimmed by 2 bases and 3 bases, with 11 bases remaining between them. Germline V gene lookup returns CDR1 MDHEN and CDR2 SYDVKM. The CDR3 covers 14 residues. CDR3 nucleotides: TGTGCCAGCAGTTTAGGAACGGGACTCTACGAGCAGTACTTC. Translated: CASSLGTGLYEQYF.

On this clone itself: Distinct nucleotide sequences in the sample also encode this CDR3. The chain is built from TRBV7-9 and TRBJ1-1; TRBD1 is a possible D gene (5 bases). CDR3 length: 14 amino acids. V gave up 1 base and J gave up 1 base, with 7 bases separating them. The germline CDR1 and CDR2 sequences are SEHNR and FQNEAQ (reference sequence). Here the CDR3 DNA reads TGTGCCAGCAGCTTAGGCCAGGGGAACACTGAAGCTTTCTTT. This gives the protein CASSLGQGNTEAFF.

V gene TRBV27 combines with J gene TRBJ1-3; D not certain. V dropped 5 bases and J dropped 0 bases, with 11 bases sitting between them. Germline V gene sequence: CDR1 MNHEY, CDR2 SMNVEV (reference sequence). This CDR3 region has 15 residues. The CDR3 loop is CASSKTPSSGNTIYF. CDR3 coding DNA: TGTGCCAGCAGTAAGACACCGAGCTCTGGAAACACCATATATTTT.

The J gene is TRBJ2-7, the V gene TRBV3-1 (or the pseudogene TRBV3-2), with TRBD2 identical over 12 bases. V was clipped by 6 bases and J by 1 base; unmatched bases: 1. The germline V gene has CDR1 LGHDT and CDR2 YNNKEL (reference sequence). The CDR3 totals 14 residues. CDR3: CASSGLAGSYEQYF. The CDR3 nucleotides are TGTGCCAGCAGTGGACTAGCGGGATCCTACGAGCAGTACTTC.

This chain connects TRBV18 to TRBJ2-1; 10 nucleotides align to TRBD2. Germline trimming cut 0 bases from V and 6 bases from J; bases unmatched to any gene: 5. The CDR3 is 16 amino acids. From germline, CDR1 is KGHSH and CDR2 LQKENI. The CDR3 here is CASSPPISGRANEQFF. The CDR3 region has the DNA TGTGCCAGCTCACCACCGATAAGCGGGAGGGCCAATGAGCAGTTCTTC.

In this sample, this clone turned up a few times. The CDR3 region is CASSQGSGNTIYF. In nucleotides, the CDR3 is TGTGCCAGCAGTCAGGGCTCTGGAAACACCATATATTTT. The chain links TRBV2 to TRBJ1-3; possibly TRBD1 for D (5 bases). Trimming removed 5 bases at V and 0 bases at J, with 5 bases between. Per the germline V gene, CDR1 is SNHLY and CDR2 is FYNNEI. This CDR3 is 13 amino acids long.

This chain links TRBV7-9 with TRBJ2-5; possibly TRBD1 for D (6 bases). Trimming stripped 5 bases from V and 2 bases from J, with 9 bases between. CDR1 and CDR2 from the germline V gene are SEHNR and FQNEAQ (reference sequence). The CDR3 is made up of 13 amino acids. CDR3 sequence: CASSRGQQETQYF. In nucleotides, the CDR3 is TGTGCCAGCAGCCGAGGACAGCAAGAGACCCAGTACTTC.

Only one count was recorded for this clone. This chain joins TRBV30 and TRBJ1-2; tentative D call: TRBD1 (6 bases). The germline gives CDR1 GTSNPN, CDR2 SVGIG (reference sequence). The V gene lost 2 bases and the J gene lost 4 bases, with 8 bases spanning the gap. The CDR3 sequence is 12 residues long. In nucleotides, the CDR3 is TGTGCCTGGAGTTGGGGGCCCTATGGCTACACCTTC. This translates into CAWSWGPYGYTF.

This chain joins TRBV5-1 and TRBJ2-5; TRBD1 matches 7 bases. The CDR3 has 16 residues. Germline CDR1 is SGHRS and CDR2 is YFSETQ. V trimming: 0 bases; J trimming: 1 base; junction bases outside the gene matches: 6. CDR3 loop: CASSLVQDRLQETQYF. CDR3 nucleotides: TGCGCCAGCAGCTTGGTCCAGGACAGGCTCCAAGAGACCCAGTACTTC.

V and J are TRBV7-2 and TRBJ1-5, with 7 nucleotides matching TRBD1. V gave up 5 bases and J gave up 2 bases; unmatched junction bases: 18. Germline CDR1 and CDR2: SGHTA and FQGNSA. CDR3 size: 19 residues. In DNA, the CDR3 is TGTGCCAGCAGCCCTCGGCCTGATGGAGGGGGCGTGGGCAATCAGCCCCAGCATTTT. Translation gives CASSPRPDGGGVGNQPQHF.

The chain uses TRBV7-8 and TRBJ1-1, with a possible D match to TRBD1 (6 bases). CDR1 and CDR2 (germline): SGHVS, FQNEAQ. The CDR3 covers 13 residues. V was clipped by 5 bases and J by 1 base, with 8 bases between them. CDR3 loop: CASSRTANTEAFF. DNA for the CDR3: TGTGCCAGCAGCCGGACAGCGAACACTGAAGCTTTCTTT.

The J gene is TRBJ2-7, the V gene TRBV13, with 13 bases identical to TRBD2. The length of the CDR3 is 14 residues. Germline loops: CDR1 PRHDT, CDR2 FYEKMQ (reference sequence). Germline trimming cut 3 bases from V and 5 bases from J; bases unmatched to any gene: 1. This CDR3 is CASSFGTSGDEQYF. As DNA, the CDR3 is TGTGCCAGCAGCTTTGGGACTAGCGGGGACGAGCAGTACTTC.

This chain links TRBV30 with TRBJ2-5; 8 bases fit TRBD1. V gave up 2 bases and J gave up 5 bases; unmatched junction bases: 7. The CDR3 has 14 residues. Germline V gives CDR1 GTSNPN, CDR2 SVGIG (reference sequence). CDR3 residues: CAWSPDRGGETQYF. CDR3 nucleotide sequence: TGTGCCTGGAGTCCAGACAGGGGAGGCGAGACCCAGTACTTC.

The J gene is TRBJ2-6, the V gene TRBV7-3, with D maybe TRBD1 (5 bases). Trimming cost V 3 bases and J 11 bases, with 11 bases left between them. Germline V gene sequence: CDR1 SGHTA, CDR2 FQGTGA. The CDR3 covers 13 residues. CDR3 bases: TGTGCCAGCAGCTTCTCAGGGCCCGACGTCCTGACTTTC. Its translation: CASSFSGPDVLTF.